Below, 27 T cell receptor beta chains from the same sample are listed, as sequenced in a study of blood T cell repertoires in COVID-19. Generated by immunoSEQ multiplex PCR, the TCRdb table keeps only in-frame clones and is missing some. The sample holds 65,000 to 70,000 clones; 70% to 80% are singletons and the top ten take under 30%. What was sequenced was peripheral blood. The receptors derive from a human donor in a cohort sampled during active COVID-19.

J is TRBJ1-3 and V is TRBV15, with unresolved D. Germline assignment: CDR1 LNHNV and CDR2 YYDKDF (reference sequence). Trimming cost V 6 bases and J 11 bases, with 20 bases left between them. This CDR3 comprises 14 residues. The CDR3 sequence is CATSWSQRDGAIYF. The CDR3, as DNA: TGTGCCACCAGTTGGTCCCAACGAGACGGGGCCATATATTTT.

The chain is built from TRBV2 and TRBJ2-1; D is perhaps TRBD1 or TRBD2 (6 bases each). The CDR3 consists of 14 residues. V lost 10 bases and J 2 bases, leaving 15 bases between the germline ends. CDR1 is SNHLY, CDR2 FYNNEI, per germline. The CDR3 protein is CATRRGIAYNEQFF. Here the CDR3 DNA reads TGTGCCACCAGGAGGGGGATTGCCTACAATGAGCAGTTCTTC.

The rearrangement links TRBV23-1 to TRBJ2-4; D possibly corresponds to TRBD1 (5 bases). TRBV23-1 has ORF status, its function being uncertain. V was clipped by 5 bases and J by 0 bases, with 14 bases between them. CDR3 length equals 16 residues. The CDR3 nucleotides read TGCGCCAGCAGTGCAGGGATTTTGTTAGCCAAAAACATTCAGTACTTC. Protein sequence: CASSAGILLAKNIQYF.

The V and J genes are TRBV5-6 and TRBJ2-1; no clear D gene. V was clipped by 1 base and J by 9 bases, with 11 bases between them. The CDR3 is 13 amino acids. Germline V gives CDR1 SGHDT, CDR2 YYEEEE. As DNA, the CDR3 is TGTGCCAGCAGCTTGCTTCACGCGGTTGAGCAGTTCTTC. Amino acids: CASSLLHAVEQFF.

DNA for the CDR3: TGTGCCAGCAGTTTAGAGCGGGAGCAAGGAGAGCAGTTCTTC. This translates into CASSLEREQGEQFF. The rearrangement joins TRBV28 to TRBJ2-1; 8 nucleotides line up with TRBD2. J lost 10 bases, V lost 2 bases, and 7 bases had no gene match. Germline V gene lookup returns CDR1 MDHEN and CDR2 SYDVKM. The CDR3 has 14 amino acids.

V usage is TRBV28 and J usage is TRBJ1-5, with D possibly matching TRBD1 (6 bases). Germline V gene sequence: CDR1 MDHEN, CDR2 SYDVKM. The germline V and J ends were trimmed by 2 bases and 5 bases, with 19 bases remaining between them. This CDR3 comprises 17 residues. CDR3 bases: TGTGCCAGCAGTTTAAGGTCTCGGGGGGCACTCGATCAGCCCCAGCATTTT. Its translation: CASSLRSRGALDQPQHF.

This chain connects TRBV5-1 to TRBJ2-1, with TRBD1 identical over 8 bases. This CDR3 spans 17 amino acids. The germline gives CDR1 SGHRS, CDR2 YFSETQ. J gave up 8 bases and V 4 bases, and 17 bases lay outside the gene matches. The CDR3 region has the DNA TGCGCCAGCAGCCTTACGGGGACAGGCCCTAAGGACGATGAGCAGTTCTTC. This codes for CASSLTGTGPKDDEQFF.

The chain is built from TRBV10-3 and TRBJ1-2, with 9 bases that match TRBD1. CDR1 ENHRY and CDR2 SYGVKD come from the germline V gene. The CDR3 is made up of 14 amino acids. With 10 bases clipped from V and 5 bases from J, the junction kept 11 bases outside the gene matches. The CDR3 region has the DNA TGTGCCAGCTTACCGGGACAGGGAAGATATGGCTACACCTTC. Its translation: CASLPGQGRYGYTF.

This chain joins TRBV5-1 and TRBJ2-2; TRBD2 matches at 16 bases. The V and J ends lost 4 bases and 4 bases, in that order; junction bases with no gene match: 10. The CDR3 is 19 residues long. CDR1 and CDR2 (germline): SGHRS, YFSETQ. CDR3 loop: CASSRPGLAGGPGTGELFF. In DNA form, the CDR3 reads TGCGCCAGCAGCCGGCCGGGACTAGCGGGAGGGCCGGGCACCGGGGAGCTGTTTTTT.

The V and J genes are TRBV10-3 and TRBJ2-6; no firm D call. The CDR3 covers 14 residues. CDR1 and CDR2 (germline): ENHRY, SYGVKD. V gave up 6 bases and J gave up 6 bases, with 12 bases separating them. In nucleotides, the CDR3 is TGTGCCATCAGCTTGACCGAGGAGGCCAACGTCCTGACTTTC. It translates to CAISLTEEANVLTF.

V usage is TRBV9 and J usage is TRBJ1-1; D is uncertain. In germline, CDR1 is SGDLS, CDR2 YYNGEE. V was trimmed by 3 bases and J by 4 bases, leaving 10 bases between them. The CDR3 extends over 13 amino acids. The CDR3 coding sequence is TGTGCCAGCAGCGGACCACCGGGCACTGAAGCTTTCTTT. The encoded protein is CASSGPPGTEAFF.

The chain employs TRBV2 and TRBJ2-1; TRBD2 matches 7 bases. Germline V CDR1 and CDR2: SNHLY, FYNNEI. This CDR3 is 15 amino acids long. With V trimmed by 6 bases and J by 7 bases, 12 bases remained unmatched. CDR3 sequence reads: CASRVESLGGNEQFF. The CDR3 DNA reads as TGTGCCAGCAGGGTGGAGAGCCTCGGGGGGAATGAGCAGTTCTTC.

CDR3 residues: CASSDRAGGHGELFF. Written as DNA, the CDR3 is TGTGCCAGCAGTGACCGAGCAGGGGGCCACGGGGAGCTGTTTTTT. This chain uses TRBV6-4 with TRBJ2-2; 8 bases match TRBD1. CDR1 and CDR2 from the germline V gene are MRHNA and SNTAGT. There are 15 residues in the CDR3. With V trimmed by 2 bases and J by 7 bases, 6 bases remained unmatched.

The chain is built from TRBV27 and TRBJ2-4, with TRBD1 as a possible D gene (7 bases). The germline CDR1 and CDR2 sequences are MNHEY and SMNVEV (reference sequence). The V and J ends lost 5 bases and 3 bases respectively, with 11 bases between them. The CDR3 contains 14 residues. The CDR3 DNA sequence: TGTGCCAGCAGTCCCAGGGGGGTCAAAAACATTCAGTACTTC. It encodes CASSPRGVKNIQYF.

This chain joins TRBV21-1 and TRBJ2-2; the table assigns TRBD1, which was not confirmed against the DNA. TRBV21-1 is an annotated pseudogene. The CDR3 has 16 residues. The CDR3 protein is CASSKQRTANTGELFF. In DNA, the CDR3 is TGTGCCAGCAGCAAACAAAGGACAGCGAACACCGGGGAGCTGTTTTTT.

The V gene is TRBV5-1, the J gene TRBJ2-2; D remains unclear. This CDR3 spans 14 amino acids. From germline, CDR1 is SGHRS and CDR2 YFSETQ. Trimming removed 0 bases from V and 7 bases from J, with 10 bases in between. The CDR3 is CASSLVGLNGELFF. The CDR3, as DNA: TGCGCCAGCAGCTTGGTCGGGTTAAACGGGGAGCTGTTTTTT.

A few counts support this clone. The chain recombines TRBV14 with TRBJ1-2; D gene unclear. This CDR3 has 15 amino acids. Germline values: CDR1 SGHDN, CDR2 FVKESK. V lost 4 bases to trimming and J lost 2 bases, with 14 bases between them. The CDR3 DNA reads TGTGCCAGCAGCCTAAGGGAGGGAGGAAACTATGGCTACACCTTC. Its protein is CASSLREGGNYGYTF.

The chain links TRBV18 to TRBJ2-1; 8 bases align to TRBD1. Per the germline V gene, CDR1 is KGHSH and CDR2 is LQKENI. V dropped 3 bases and J dropped 3; count of bases not matched to a gene: 4. The CDR3 consists of 15 residues. The CDR3 DNA sequence: TGTGCCAGCTCACCCGGACAGGGCCACTACAATGAGCAGTTCTTC. It specifies CASSPGQGHYNEQFF. The full variable domain, its missing parts supplied by reference TRBV18 and TRBJ2-1, is NAGVMQNPRHLVRRRGQEARLRCSPMKGHSHVYWYRQLPEEGLKFMVYLQKENIIDESGMPKERFSAEFPKEGPSILRIQQVVRGDSAAYFCASSPGQGHYNEQFFGPGTRLTVL.

V is TRBV5-6 and J is TRBJ2-7; TRBD1 is a possible D gene (6 bases). From germline, CDR1 is SGHDT and CDR2 YYEEEE. This CDR3 is built from 13 residues. V was shortened by 6 bases and J by 3 bases, with 13 bases between the two germline ends. The CDR3 nucleotides read TGTGCCAGCACCACCGGGACAAACTACGAGCAGTACTTC. It specifies CASTTGTNYEQYF.

The chain combines TRBV28 with TRBJ2-1; no clear D gene. CDR1 MDHEN and CDR2 SYDVKM come from the germline V gene. The CDR3 covers 15 residues. V was shortened by 4 bases and J by 0 bases, with 10 bases between the two germline ends. The CDR3 DNA reads TGTGCCAGCAGTTCGTACATTCGCTCCTACAATGAGCAGTTCTTC. Encoded protein: CASSSYIRSYNEQFF. The full variable domain, completed using reference TRBV28 and TRBJ2-1, is DVKVTQSSRYLVKRTGEKVFLECVQDMDHENMFWYRQDPGLGLRLIYFSYDVKMKEKGDIPEGYSVSREKKERFSLILESASTNQTSMYLCASSSYIRSYNEQFFGPGTRLTVL.

The chain has TRBV20-1 and TRBJ2-7, with 8 bases identical to TRBD1. Germline V gives CDR1 DFQATT, CDR2 SNEGSKA (reference sequence). The CDR3 has 11 residues. The V gene end was trimmed by 7 bases and the J gene end by 4 bases; junction bases not matched to a gene: 3. CDR3 nucleotide sequence: TGCAGTGGACAGGGGCCTTACGAGCAGTACTTC. As protein: CSGQGPYEQYF.

V and J are TRBV7-2 and TRBJ2-7; the match to TRBD1 covers 7 bases. This CDR3 region has 15 residues. Germline V gives CDR1 SGHTA, CDR2 FQGNSA. J lost 2 bases, V lost 1 base, and 5 bases had no gene match. CDR3 nucleotides: TGTGCCAGCAGCTTAGTGGCGACAGGGCCCTACGAGCAGTACTTC. Translated: CASSLVATGPYEQYF.

The chain is built from TRBV29-1 and TRBJ1-3; D is undetermined. Trimming removed 4 bases from V and 4 bases from J, with 11 bases in between. CDR1 is SQVTM, CDR2 ANQGSEA, per germline. CDR3 length: 13 residues. CDR3 in DNA: TGCAGCGTTGCTACGAATAACGGAAACACCATATATTTT. Its translation is CSVATNNGNTIYF.

V and J are TRBV5-1 and TRBJ2-3, with D hard to call. This CDR3 spans 11 amino acids. V lost 2 bases to trimming and J lost 6 bases, with 4 bases between them. Germline V gene data show CDR1 as SGHRS and CDR2 as YFSETQ. The CDR3 DNA sequence: TGCGCCAGCAGCTTCCTTGATACGCAGTATTTT. The encoded protein is CASSFLDTQYF.

The chain carries TRBV11-2 and TRBJ2-1; 7 bases are shared with TRBD2. Germline values: CDR1 SGHAT, CDR2 FQNNGV. The V and J ends lost 5 bases and 3 bases, in that order; junction bases with no gene match: 10. The CDR3 spans 16 residues. CDR3 loop: CASSHPWEGNYNEQFF. The DNA of the CDR3 is TGTGCCAGCAGCCATCCTTGGGAGGGTAACTACAATGAGCAGTTCTTC.

The gene calls are TRBV10-3 and TRBJ2-1; 7 bases are a match to TRBD1. CDR3 size: 13 residues. The junction had 10 bases not matched to a gene; V was cut back by 8 bases and J by 9 bases. The germline gives CDR1 ENHRY, CDR2 SYGVKD. The CDR3 reads CAIQRDSSSEQFF. DNA of the CDR3: TGTGCCATCCAAAGGGACAGCTCCTCTGAGCAGTTCTTC.

The chain is built from TRBV7-8 and TRBJ2-5; D is unresolved. CDR1 and CDR2 from the germline V gene are SGHVS and FQNEAQ. Trimming left V 5 bases short and J 1 base short, with 14 bases between. This CDR3 is built from 15 residues. CDR3 DNA sequence: TGTGCCAGCAGCGTCAGGTCCAACGCCCAAGAGACCCAGTACTTC. This codes for CASSVRSNAQETQYF. Complete variable domain (other parts from reference TRBV7-8 and TRBJ2-5): GAGVSQSPRYKVAKRGQDVALRCDPISGHVSLFWYQQALGQGPEFLTYFQNEAQLDKSGLPSDRFFAERPEGSVSTLKIQRTQQEDSAVYLCASSVRSNAQETQYFGPGTRLLVL.